A selection of T cell receptor beta chains follows, all from one sample in a study of blood T cell repertoires in COVID-19. The repertoire was sequenced with immunoSEQ multiplex PCR; TCRdb's copy has only in-frame clones and lacks some. The sample holds just over 90,000 clones, around 80% seen once. Sequenced input: peripheral blood. All receptors come from an older man with acute or convalescent COVID-19. CDR3s include the opening cysteine and the closing phenylalanine or tryptophan. Fields, in order: V gene, clone size, J gene, D gene, CDR3 length, CDR3 protein, CDR3 DNA. The D gene is left open where the match is weak. Part of the rows lack a size; the others show once, few, many or a class for expanded clones.

V gene: TRBV5-6
clone size: .
J gene: TRBJ1-1
D gene: .
CDR3 length: 11
CDR3 protein: CASSTQGEAFF
CDR3 DNA: TGTGCCAGCAGCACACAGGGTGAAGCTTTCTTT

V gene: TRBV5-5
clone size: .
J gene: TRBJ2-5
D gene: TRBD1
CDR3 length: 14
CDR3 protein: CASSLEGQQETQYF
CDR3 DNA: TGTGCCAGCAGCTTGGAGGGACAGCAAGAGACCCAGTACTTC

V gene: TRBV6-5
clone size: once
J gene: TRBJ1-5
D gene: .
CDR3 length: 13
CDR3 protein: CASTGRPNQPQHF
CDR3 DNA: TGTGCCAGCACTGGCAGGCCAAATCAGCCCCAGCATTTT

V gene: TRBV5-6
clone size: .
J gene: TRBJ2-7
D gene: .
CDR3 length: 11
CDR3 protein: CASSLDREQYF
CDR3 DNA: TGTGCCAGCAGCTTAGACAGGGAGCAGTACTTC

V gene: TRBV5-1
clone size: .
J gene: TRBJ2-2
D gene: TRBD1
CDR3 length: 15
CDR3 protein: CASSLDRANTGELFF
CDR3 DNA: TGCGCCAGCAGTTTGGACAGGGCGAACACCGGGGAGCTGTTTTTT

V gene: TRBV28
clone size: medium-sized
J gene: TRBJ1-1
D gene: .
CDR3 length: 17
CDR3 protein: CASRDPGVRPLNTEAFF
CDR3 DNA: TGTGCCAGCAGAGACCCAGGGGTCCGCCCACTTAACACTGAAGCTTTCTTT

V gene: TRBV6-1
clone size: .
J gene: TRBJ2-2
D gene: .
CDR3 length: 16
CDR3 protein: CASSETRALRTGELFF
CDR3 DNA: TGTGCCAGCAGTGAAACCAGGGCCCTGAGAACCGGGGAGCTGTTTTTT

V gene: TRBV6-5
clone size: .
J gene: TRBJ2-7
D gene: TRBD2
CDR3 length: 15
CDR3 protein: CASSSHGLAVFEQYF
CDR3 DNA: TGTGCCAGCAGTTCCCACGGACTAGCGGTTTTCGAGCAGTACTTC

V gene: TRBV4-2
clone size: .
J gene: TRBJ2-1
D gene: .
CDR3 length: 16
CDR3 protein: CASSQAWDSTHNEQFF
CDR3 DNA: TGTGCCAGCAGCCAAGCTTGGGACTCGACCCACAATGAGCAGTTCTTC

V gene: TRBV9
clone size: .
J gene: TRBJ2-5
D gene: .
CDR3 length: 20
CDR3 protein: CASSVEARAQGRGAQETQYF
CDR3 DNA: TGTGCCAGCAGCGTAGAAGCAAGGGCGCAGGGGCGCGGAGCCCAAGAGACCCAGTACTTC

V gene: TRBV5-1
clone size: .
J gene: TRBJ1-1
D gene: .
CDR3 length: 11
CDR3 protein: CASRMNTEAFF
CDR3 DNA: TGCGCCAGTAGAATGAACACTGAAGCTTTCTTT

V gene: TRBV29-1
clone size: few
J gene: TRBJ1-5
D gene: TRBD1
CDR3 length: 14
CDR3 protein: CSVAEGGLNQPQHF
CDR3 DNA: TGCAGCGTCGCAGAAGGGGGCCTCAATCAGCCCCAGCATTTT

V gene: TRBV18
clone size: once
J gene: TRBJ1-6
D gene: TRBD1
CDR3 length: 14
CDR3 protein: CATRQGGYNSPLHF
CDR3 DNA: TGTGCCACCAGACAGGGCGGGTATAATTCACCCCTCCACTTT

V gene: TRBV28
clone size: few
J gene: TRBJ1-3
D gene: .
CDR3 length: 14
CDR3 protein: CASSPGQPGNTIYF
CDR3 DNA: TGTGCCAGCAGTCCAGGACAGCCTGGAAACACCATATATTTT

V gene: TRBV6-5
clone size: .
J gene: TRBJ2-7
D gene: .
CDR3 length: 14
CDR3 protein: CASQTLSNSYEQYF
CDR3 DNA: TGTGCCAGCCAAACCCTATCGAACTCCTACGAGCAGTACTTC

V gene: TRBV27
clone size: .
J gene: TRBJ1-4
D gene: TRBD1
CDR3 length: 12
CDR3 protein: CASGGQGGKLFF
CDR3 DNA: TGTGCCAGCGGGGGACAGGGGGGAAAACTGTTTTTT

V gene: TRBV9
clone size: .
J gene: TRBJ2-2
D gene: .
CDR3 length: 17
CDR3 protein: CASSVGQAGAPGGELFF
CDR3 DNA: TGTGCCAGCAGCGTCGGGCAGGCGGGTGCTCCGGGCGGGGAGCTGTTTTTT

V gene: TRBV18
clone size: .
J gene: TRBJ1-5
D gene: TRBD1
CDR3 length: 14
CDR3 protein: CASSPQGAGQPQHF
CDR3 DNA: TGTGCCAGCTCACCACAGGGGGCTGGGCAGCCCCAGCATTTT

V gene: TRBV21-1
clone size: .
J gene: TRBJ1-5
D gene: .
CDR3 length: 13
CDR3 protein: CASSKGDLGAQHF
CDR3 DNA: TGTGCCAGCAGCAAAGGTGATTTAGGGGCCCAGCATTTT

V gene: TRBV6-1
clone size: .
J gene: TRBJ1-2
D gene: TRBD1
CDR3 length: 17
CDR3 protein: CASSDPGQGLFVYGYTF
CDR3 DNA: TGTGCCAGCAGTGACCCTGGACAGGGACTGTTCGTTTATGGCTACACCTTC

V gene: TRBV29-1
clone size: .
J gene: TRBJ2-7
D gene: .
CDR3 length: 13
CDR3 protein: CSVAESLSYEQYF
CDR3 DNA: TGCAGCGTTGCGGAGTCGCTCTCCTACGAGCAGTACTTC

V gene: TRBV5-1
clone size: .
J gene: TRBJ1-1
D gene: .
CDR3 length: 14
CDR3 protein: CASSSVAGNTEAFF
CDR3 DNA: TGCGCCAGCAGCTCCGTGGCGGGGAACACTGAAGCTTTCTTT

V gene: TRBV5-4
clone size: .
J gene: TRBJ2-6
D gene: TRBD1
CDR3 length: 17
CDR3 protein: CASSSGTDRSGANVLTF
CDR3 DNA: TGTGCCAGCAGCTCCGGGACAGACCGCTCTGGGGCCAACGTCCTGACTTTC

V gene: TRBV27
clone size: .
J gene: TRBJ1-1
D gene: TRBD1
CDR3 length: 14
CDR3 protein: CASSLDRGTTEAFF
CDR3 DNA: TGTGCCAGCAGTTTAGACAGGGGAACCACTGAAGCTTTCTTT

V gene: TRBV12-3/TRBV12-4
clone size: .
J gene: TRBJ1-2
D gene: TRBD1
CDR3 length: 13
CDR3 protein: CASTPHRGSGYTF
CDR3 DNA: TGTGCCAGCACTCCGCACAGGGGGAGCGGCTACACCTTC

V gene: TRBV2
clone size: .
J gene: TRBJ2-4
D gene: .
CDR3 length: 13
CDR3 protein: CASSEPPRHGQYF
CDR3 DNA: TGTGCCAGCAGTGAACCCCCAAGACACGGACAGTACTTC

V gene: TRBV6-5
clone size: .
J gene: TRBJ2-7
D gene: .
CDR3 length: 13
CDR3 protein: CASSWGRRSEQYF
CDR3 DNA: TGTGCCAGCAGTTGGGGGCGGAGGTCCGAGCAGTACTTC

V gene: TRBV4-1
clone size: .
J gene: TRBJ2-2
D gene: TRBD1
CDR3 length: 15
CDR3 protein: CASSRDRGGTGELFF
CDR3 DNA: TGCGCCAGCAGCCGAGACAGGGGCGGGACCGGGGAGCTGTTTTTT

V gene: TRBV2
clone size: .
J gene: TRBJ2-7
D gene: TRBD1
CDR3 length: 16
CDR3 protein: CASSQGGQIPSYEQYF
CDR3 DNA: TGTGCCAGCAGCCAAGGGGGACAGATACCCTCCTACGAGCAGTACTTC

V gene: TRBV5-8
clone size: .
J gene: TRBJ2-4
D gene: TRBD2
CDR3 length: 16
CDR3 protein: CASSRSPSGGKNIQYF
CDR3 DNA: TGTGCCAGCAGCCGTTCTCCTAGCGGGGGAAAAAACATTCAGTACTTC

V gene: TRBV29-1
clone size: .
J gene: TRBJ2-1
D gene: .
CDR3 length: 16
CDR3 protein: CSVESRRGAVRHEQFF
CDR3 DNA: TGCAGCGTTGAATCTCGTCGGGGGGCGGTTCGTCATGAGCAGTTCTTC

V gene: TRBV28
clone size: .
J gene: TRBJ2-5
D gene: .
CDR3 length: 14
CDR3 protein: CASSLRQLQETQYF
CDR3 DNA: TGTGCCAGCAGTTTGAGGCAGCTCCAAGAGACCCAGTACTTC

V gene: TRBV18
clone size: .
J gene: TRBJ1-5
D gene: .
CDR3 length: 18
CDR3 protein: CASSPLGGQGGSNQPQHF
CDR3 DNA: TGTGCCAGCTCACCACTGGGAGGCCAGGGTGGGAGCAATCAGCCCCAGCATTTT

V gene: TRBV7-6
clone size: .
J gene: TRBJ1-4
D gene: .
CDR3 length: 18
CDR3 protein: CASSLAKQGPLEGEKLFF
CDR3 DNA: TGTGCCAGCAGCTTAGCCAAACAGGGCCCCCTAGAAGGTGAAAAACTGTTTTTT

V gene: TRBV10-3
clone size: .
J gene: TRBJ2-1
D gene: .
CDR3 length: 15
CDR3 protein: CAISDRRGLHNEQFF
CDR3 DNA: TGTGCCATCAGTGACCGGAGGGGGCTCCACAATGAGCAGTTCTTC

V gene: TRBV28
clone size: .
J gene: TRBJ2-1
D gene: TRBD2
CDR3 length: 16
CDR3 protein: CASSSPTSQSYNEQFF
CDR3 DNA: TGTGCCAGCAGTTCCCCGACTAGCCAGTCCTACAATGAGCAGTTCTTC

V gene: TRBV5-1
clone size: .
J gene: TRBJ1-4
D gene: TRBD1
CDR3 length: 15
CDR3 protein: CASSPKTGANEKLFF
CDR3 DNA: TGCGCCAGCAGCCCGAAGACAGGGGCGAATGAAAAACTGTTTTTT

V gene: TRBV19
clone size: .
J gene: TRBJ1-5
D gene: .
CDR3 length: 13
CDR3 protein: CASSMFQGQPQHF
CDR3 DNA: TGTGCCAGTAGTATGTTTCAGGGGCAGCCCCAGCATTTT

V gene: TRBV3-1/TRBV3-2
clone size: .
J gene: TRBJ2-2
D gene: TRBD2
CDR3 length: 16
CDR3 protein: CASSYNSGTNTGELFF
CDR3 DNA: TGTGCCAGCAGCTATAATAGCGGGACGAACACCGGGGAGCTGTTTTTT

V gene: TRBV2
clone size: .
J gene: TRBJ1-2
D gene: .
CDR3 length: 14
CDR3 protein: CASSEGQDGYGYTF
CDR3 DNA: TGTGCCAGCAGTGAGGGGCAGGATGGCTATGGCTACACCTTC

V gene: TRBV5-4
clone size: .
J gene: TRBJ2-1
D gene: .
CDR3 length: 12
CDR3 protein: CASSPGGGPQFF
CDR3 DNA: TGTGCCAGCAGCCCAGGAGGCGGGCCCCAGTTCTTC

V gene: TRBV6-6
clone size: .
J gene: TRBJ1-4
D gene: .
CDR3 length: 15
CDR3 protein: CASSSRTALNEKLFF
CDR3 DNA: TGTGCCAGCAGTTCTCGGACAGCGCTGAATGAAAAACTGTTTTTT